The sequence of this T cell receptor beta chain was determined in a study of blood T cell repertoires in COVID-19. At the level of the study: Samples representing acute and convalescent COVID-19 were sourced from the United States, Italy and Spain. From T cells, B-cell-depleted T cells, or PBMCs came the material, which was cDNA or gDNA.

The V end was cut by 0 bases, the J end by 2 bases, with 8 bases between. The germline CDR1 and CDR2 sequences are SGHRS and YFSETQ. The CDR3 length is 14 residues. Methods used by the authors: Nucleated cell number was recorded as an estimate derived from reference gene primer amplification. TCRdb's table, derived via immunoSEQ multiplex PCR, lists solely in-frame clones and lacks some. The V and J calls and the clone size are those of that table, but D and trimming were determined from the DNA. The data contain 25,000 to 35,000 clones, 90% of them seen just once; the ten biggest clones take up more than 9.5%.

Sequenced sample: peripheral blood. The clonotype comes from a human donor in a cohort sampled during active COVID-19. The rearrangement uses TRBV5-1 and TRBJ2-5; no definite D call. In DNA form, the CDR3 reads TGCGCCAGCAGCTTGGGAAACGGGCAAGAGACCCAGTACTTC. The encoded protein is CASSLGNGQETQYF.